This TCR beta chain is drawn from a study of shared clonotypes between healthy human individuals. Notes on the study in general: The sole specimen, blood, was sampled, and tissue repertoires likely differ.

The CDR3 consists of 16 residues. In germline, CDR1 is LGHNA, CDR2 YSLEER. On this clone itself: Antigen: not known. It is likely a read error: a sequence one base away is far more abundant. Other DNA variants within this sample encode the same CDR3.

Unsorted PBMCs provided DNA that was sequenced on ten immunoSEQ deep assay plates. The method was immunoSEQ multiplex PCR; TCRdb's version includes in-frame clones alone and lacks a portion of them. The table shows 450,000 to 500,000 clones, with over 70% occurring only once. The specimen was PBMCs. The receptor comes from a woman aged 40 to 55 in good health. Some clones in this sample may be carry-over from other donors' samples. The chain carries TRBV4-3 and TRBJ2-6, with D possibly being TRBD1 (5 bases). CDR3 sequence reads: CASSQEMSSGANVLTF. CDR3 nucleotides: TGCGCCAGCAGCCAAGAAATGAGCTCTGGGGCCAACGTACTGACTTTC.